These T cell receptor beta chains were read from a single sample in a study of tumor and adjacent non-tumor tissue in lung cancer. TCRdb used MiXCR to reprocess the multiplex PCR reads, holding one entry per CDR3 protein. The profile shows approximately 90,000 distinct CDR3 sequences, approximately 70% of them singletons. The sample comprised lung tumor tissue. The receptors originated from a man between 60 and 75 years old with non-small cell lung cancer. The CDR3 runs from the conserved cysteine through the conserved F or W. The size entry is marked missing in some rows and otherwise reads once, few, many or a size class.

j_call: TRBJ2-1; clone_size: once; v_call: TRBV12-3/TRBV12-4; cdr3_aa: CANSRDSDEQSF
j_call: TRBJ2-2; clone_size: .; v_call: TRBV11-1; cdr3_aa: CASRGTTTLELFF
j_call: TRBJ2-1; clone_size: .; v_call: TRBV12-3/TRBV12-4; cdr3_aa: CASSLPPAGRGYNEQFF
j_call: TRBJ1-5; clone_size: .; v_call: TRBV12-3/TRBV12-4; cdr3_aa: CASRPAGSSNQPQHF
j_call: TRBJ2-5; clone_size: .; v_call: TRBV12-5; cdr3_aa: CASGLPTSSEDTQYF
j_call: TRBJ2-5; clone_size: .; v_call: TRBV6-5; cdr3_aa: CASSSLGTGEETQYF
j_call: TRBJ2-1; clone_size: .; v_call: TRBV6-1; cdr3_aa: CASSVSPYNGQFF
j_call: TRBJ2-3; clone_size: many; v_call: TRBV12-3/TRBV12-4; cdr3_aa: CASSEQGEQYF
j_call: TRBJ2-7; clone_size: .; v_call: TRBV4-1; cdr3_aa: CASSQDRDMSTYEQYF
j_call: TRBJ1-1; clone_size: many; v_call: TRBV4-3; cdr3_aa: CASSQEANTEAFF
j_call: TRBJ2-2; clone_size: many; v_call: TRBV6-1; cdr3_aa: CASSGHRDRYTGELFF
j_call: TRBJ2-5; clone_size: many; v_call: TRBV29-1; cdr3_aa: CSVVGQGNQETQYF
j_call: TRBJ2-7; clone_size: .; v_call: TRBV11-2; cdr3_aa: CASSLVNEQYF
j_call: TRBJ1-1; clone_size: many; v_call: TRBV20-1; cdr3_aa: CSAPPGGVYTEAFF
j_call: TRBJ2-3; clone_size: once; v_call: TRBV9; cdr3_aa: CASSPRQLAGGGDTQYF
j_call: TRBJ1-2; clone_size: many; v_call: TRBV11-2; cdr3_aa: CASSLDWTGDSYGYTF
j_call: TRBJ2-7; clone_size: .; v_call: TRBV6-1; cdr3_aa: CACSEGGYSYEQYF
j_call: TRBJ1-1; clone_size: many; v_call: TRBV29-1; cdr3_aa: CSVAPGVGRNTEAFF
j_call: TRBJ2-7; clone_size: .; v_call: TRBV4-2; cdr3_aa: CASSHDQEVNFYEQYF
j_call: TRBJ2-1; clone_size: few; v_call: TRBV20-1; cdr3_aa: CSANPRGEQFF
j_call: TRBJ2-1; clone_size: .; v_call: TRBV12-3/TRBV12-4; cdr3_aa: CANRLDRGFYNEQFF
j_call: TRBJ2-3; clone_size: many; v_call: TRBV5-6; cdr3_aa: CASSVSGTTDTQYF
j_call: TRBJ1-1; clone_size: .; v_call: TRBV4-3; cdr3_aa: CASSQEIMETEAFF
j_call: TRBJ2-5; clone_size: .; v_call: TRBV29-1; cdr3_aa: CSVHEGEQVLETQYF
j_call: TRBJ2-3; clone_size: many; v_call: TRBV11-2; cdr3_aa: CASSLVLRASGGLSKADTQYF
j_call: TRBJ2-7; clone_size: .; v_call: TRBV6-5; cdr3_aa: CVSSYSGIGNYEQYF
j_call: TRBJ2-3; clone_size: .; v_call: TRBV11-2; cdr3_aa: CASSLAGTETQYF
j_call: TRBJ1-5; clone_size: .; v_call: TRBV6-5; cdr3_aa: CASSYRGEGPQHF
j_call: TRBJ1-4; clone_size: .; v_call: TRBV29-1; cdr3_aa: CSTIMGQGTEKLFF
j_call: TRBJ2-5; clone_size: .; v_call: TRBV4-2; cdr3_aa: CVSSQSDQPQETQYF
j_call: TRBJ2-7; clone_size: many; v_call: TRBV6-5; cdr3_aa: CASRGISAATGGIGDEQYF
j_call: TRBJ1-1; clone_size: many; v_call: TRBV6-2/TRBV6-3; cdr3_aa: CASSPGTASTEAFF
j_call: TRBJ1-5; clone_size: .; v_call: TRBV18; cdr3_aa: CASSPDGGTLQPQHF
j_call: TRBJ2-5; clone_size: .; v_call: TRBV6-1; cdr3_aa: CDSSEPPRETQYF
j_call: TRBJ2-3; clone_size: medium-sized; v_call: TRBV11-1; cdr3_aa: CASSPDRSTDTQYF
j_call: TRBJ1-6; clone_size: .; v_call: TRBV4-1; cdr3_aa: CASSQGGSRSSLLHF
j_call: TRBJ2-2; clone_size: few; v_call: TRBV12-3/TRBV12-4; cdr3_aa: CASSQDTGELFF
j_call: TRBJ2-7; clone_size: .; v_call: TRBV11-3; cdr3_aa: CASRFQDPIYEQYF
j_call: TRBJ2-4; clone_size: .; v_call: TRBV12-3/TRBV12-4; cdr3_aa: CTSSFGQGAQGDIQYF
j_call: TRBJ2-4; clone_size: .; v_call: TRBV4-2; cdr3_aa: CVSSQVQASGSLAKNIQYF
j_call: TRBJ1-5; clone_size: .; v_call: TRBV6-6; cdr3_aa: CASMRCSGNQSQHF
j_call: TRBJ2-1; clone_size: few; v_call: TRBV20-1; cdr3_aa: CSASLLAGTANNERFF